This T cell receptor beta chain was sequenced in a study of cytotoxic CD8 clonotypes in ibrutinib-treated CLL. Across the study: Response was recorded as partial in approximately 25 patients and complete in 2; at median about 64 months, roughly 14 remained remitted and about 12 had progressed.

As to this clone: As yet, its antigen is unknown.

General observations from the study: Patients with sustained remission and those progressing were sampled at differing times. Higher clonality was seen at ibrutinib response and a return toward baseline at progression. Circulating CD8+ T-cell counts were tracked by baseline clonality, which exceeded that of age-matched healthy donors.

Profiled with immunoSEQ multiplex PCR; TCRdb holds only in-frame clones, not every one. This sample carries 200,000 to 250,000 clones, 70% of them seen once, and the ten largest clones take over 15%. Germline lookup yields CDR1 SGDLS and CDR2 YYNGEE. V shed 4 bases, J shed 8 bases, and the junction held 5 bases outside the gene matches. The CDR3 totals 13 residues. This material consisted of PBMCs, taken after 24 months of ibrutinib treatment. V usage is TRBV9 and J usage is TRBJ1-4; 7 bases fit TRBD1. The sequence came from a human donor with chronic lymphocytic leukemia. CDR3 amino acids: CASSRGTDEKLFF. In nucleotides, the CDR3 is TGTGCCAGCAGCCGCGGGACAGACGAAAAACTGTTTTTT.